The 9 T cell receptor beta chains below were found in one sample sequenced in a study of blood T cell repertoires in COVID-19. Only in-frame clones appear in the TCRdb table, and some are missing; sequencing was by immunoSEQ multiplex PCR. Of some 76,000 clones in the sample, around 80% were seen once. The material sequenced was peripheral blood. These receptors originate from a man in his fifties with COVID-19, enrolled during active disease.

V and J are TRBV5-1 and TRBJ2-5, with D perhaps TRBD2 (7 bases). The V gene's germline CDR1 is SGHRS and CDR2 YFSETQ. V lost 3 bases and J lost 5, with 17 bases in between. The CDR3 covers 15 residues. The CDR3 region has the DNA TGCGCCAGCAGCTCCCACGGGGGGCGCGTGGAGACCCAGTACTTC. It yields the protein CASSSHGGRVETQYF.

The chain links TRBV2 to TRBJ2-5; TRBD2 aligns across 7 bases. Germline CDR1 reads SNHLY; CDR2 reads FYNNEI. The CDR3 runs to 15 residues. J gave up 3 bases and V 1 base, and 5 bases lay outside the gene matches. The DNA of the CDR3 is TGTGCCAGCAGTGAAGGAGGGAGGGTGGAAGAGACCCAGTACTTC. Translation gives CASSEGGRVEETQYF.

As for this clone: The junction shows a germline mismatch at one end, possibly a read error. The chain has TRBV6-1 and TRBJ1-1, with a weak D call TRBD1 (5 bases). The CDR3 spans 14 residues. CDR1 is MNHNS, CDR2 SASEGT, per germline. CDR3 amino acids: CASSEVGGNTEAFF. In nucleotides, the CDR3 is TGTGCCAGCAGTGAAGTCGGGGGGAACACTGAGGCTTTCTTT.

This clone turned up a few times. The chain recombines TRBV28 with TRBJ1-1; D gene unclear. V gave up 8 bases and J gave up 0 bases, with 13 bases separating them. The CDR3 has 14 residues. The germline V gene encodes CDR1 MDHEN and CDR2 SYDVKM. This CDR3 reads CASAVVGLNTEAFF. The CDR3 nucleotides are TGTGCCAGCGCAGTTGTGGGCTTGAACACTGAAGCTTTCTTT. The full variable domain, completed using reference TRBV28 and TRBJ1-1, is DVKVTQSSRYLVKRTGEKVFLECVQDMDHENMFWYRQDPGLGLRLIYFSYDVKMKEKGDIPEGYSVSREKKERFSLILESASTNQTSMYLCASAVVGLNTEAFFGQGTRLTVV.

This clone is medium-sized in the sample. V usage is TRBV4-3 and J usage is TRBJ1-3; no firm D call. CDR3 length: 17 residues. V was trimmed by 2 bases and J by 0 bases, leaving 14 bases between them. Germline assignment: CDR1 LGHNA and CDR2 YSLEER. The CDR3 DNA is TGCGCCAGCAGCCAAAAAATTGCGGCCGACTCTGGAAACACCATATATTTT. Translation gives CASSQKIAADSGNTIYF.

The chain couples TRBV4-3 to TRBJ2-3; tentatively, D is TRBD2 (5 bases). The CDR3 covers 16 residues. Germline CDR1 is LGHNA and CDR2 is YSLEER. The V end was cut by 0 bases, the J end by 1 base, with 11 bases between. The CDR3 spells CASSQESLAGTDTQYF. CDR3 nucleotide sequence: TGCGCCAGCAGCCAAGAAAGTCTAGCAGGCACAGATACGCAGTATTTT.

This chain links TRBV18 with TRBJ2-1; 9 bases agree with TRBD1. V dropped 2 bases and J dropped 6; count of bases not matched to a gene: 2. The CDR3 runs 14 residues. Germline V gene data show CDR1 as KGHSH and CDR2 as LQKENI. As DNA, the CDR3 is TGTGCCAGCTCACCAGACAGGGGGGTCAATGAGCAGTTCTTC. It encodes CASSPDRGVNEQFF.

The chain uses TRBV6-5 and TRBJ2-7; 10 nucleotides line up with TRBD1. The germline CDR1 and CDR2 sequences are MNHEY and SVGAGI. This CDR3 is 12 amino acids long. After removal of 6 bases from V and 5 bases from J, the junction contained 1 base not matched to a gene. CDR3 residues: CASRGQGNEQYF. CDR3 DNA: TGTGCCAGCAGGGGACAGGGGAACGAGCAGTACTTC.

This clone has only one observation. The V call is TRBV4-1, the J call TRBJ2-7, with 8 bases identical to TRBD2. The length of the CDR3 is 15 residues. Germline V gives CDR1 MGHRA, CDR2 YSYEKL. The trim removed 4 bases at V and 6 bases at J, leaving 11 bases unmatched. This CDR3 reads CASSLEGTRSGEQYF. The CDR3, as DNA: TGCGCCAGCAGCCTAGAAGGGACTAGGTCTGGCGAGCAGTACTTC.